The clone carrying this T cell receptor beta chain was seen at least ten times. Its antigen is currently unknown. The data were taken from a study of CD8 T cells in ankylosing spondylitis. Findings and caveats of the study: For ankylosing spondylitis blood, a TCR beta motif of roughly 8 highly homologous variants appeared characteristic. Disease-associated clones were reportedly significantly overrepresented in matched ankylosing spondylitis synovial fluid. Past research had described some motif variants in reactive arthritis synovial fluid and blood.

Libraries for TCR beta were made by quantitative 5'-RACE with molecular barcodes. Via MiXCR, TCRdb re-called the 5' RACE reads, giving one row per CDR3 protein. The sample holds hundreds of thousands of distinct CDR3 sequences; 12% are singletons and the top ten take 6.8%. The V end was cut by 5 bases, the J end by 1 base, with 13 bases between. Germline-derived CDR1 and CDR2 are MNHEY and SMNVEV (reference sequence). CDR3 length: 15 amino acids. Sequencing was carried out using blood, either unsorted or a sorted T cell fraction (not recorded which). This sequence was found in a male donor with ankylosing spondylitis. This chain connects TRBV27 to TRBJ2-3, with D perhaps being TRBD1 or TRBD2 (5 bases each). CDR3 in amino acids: CASSAWGIGTDTQYF. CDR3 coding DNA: TGTGCCAGCAGTGCATGGGGGATAGGCACAGATACGCAGTATTTT.